The T cell receptor (beta chain) described here comes from a study of vaccination and CD4 T cells after COVID-19. Study-wide context: Six males and four females, two Hispanic, made up the convalescents. Investigators took post-vaccine samples a median approximately 73 days after dose two, within a range of 14 to 241. The study's findings and limits: Detection of a median roughly 85% of reactive clones in convalescent patients was confined to the period after vaccination.

Researchers used the Oncomine TCR Beta short-read assay to sequence DNA from cultured CD4+ T cells. TCRdb recomputed calls from the PCR reads with MiXCR, one row per CDR3 protein. Of 20,000 to 25,000 distinct CDR3 sequences listed, about 35% are singletons. About this clonotype: Its antigen is currently unknown.

This CDR3 comprises 12 residues. Germline CDR1 and CDR2: KGHSH and LQKENI. V was trimmed by 4 bases and J by 5 bases, leaving 6 bases between them. The time point: late sampling 161 to 241 days after vaccination in a few convalescent patients. Noted treatment: approximately nine-day PBMC culture with coronavirus spike peptide pools or control peptides (ViraFEST assay). The source is a human donor who had recovered from COVID-19. The specimen comprised CD4+ T cells from blood, cultured in vitro, sampled about 7 months after SARS-CoV-2 vaccination. The chain combines TRBV18 with TRBJ2-1; TRBD1 might be the D (6 bases). DNA for the CDR3: TGTGCCAGCTCACACAGGGACAATGAGCAGTTCTTC. The encoded protein is CASSHRDNEQFF. Together with reference TRBV18 and TRBJ2-1, the CDR3 gives the full variable domain: NAGVMQNPRHLVRRRGQEARLRCSPMKGHSHVYWYRQLPEEGLKFMVYLQKENIIDESGMPKERFSAEFPKEGPSILRIQQVVRGDSAAYFCASSHRDNEQFFGPGTRLTVL.